A selection of T cell receptor beta chains follows, all from one sample in a study of T cells in Graves' hyperthyroidism and ophthalmopathy. TCRdb reprocessed the multiplex PCR reads with MiXCR, giving one entry per CDR3 protein. The table shows hundreds of thousands of distinct CDR3 sequences, with over 15% occurring only once. The sample was blood. These receptors were obtained from a woman aged 18-35 years with Graves' hyperthyroidism. Each CDR3 is given with its conserved first and last residue. The D gene is left open where the match is weak.

TRBJ2-5,TRBV28,-,CASAGVRLGGQETQYF
TRBJ1-1,TRBV6-5,-,CASSYSLGTEAFF
TRBJ2-1,TRBV7-8,TRBD2,CASSGELGSGRAYNEQFF
TRBJ2-5,TRBV10-2,-,CASSESFTEGSETQYF
TRBJ1-3,TRBV15,-,CATSKFFTERNTIYF
TRBJ2-6,TRBV28,-,CASSLWSGSGANVLTF
TRBJ2-1,TRBV5-1,TRBD2,CASSLGDRDYTYNEQFF
TRBJ1-6,TRBV5-1,-,CASSLAGAGAKGDSPLHF
TRBJ2-3,TRBV9,-,CASTRSAAASTDTQYF
TRBJ1-2,TRBV6-1,-,CASSYGWGYGYTF
TRBJ2-7,TRBV24-1,TRBD1,CATSRTGAYEQYF
TRBJ2-7,TRBV20-1,-,CSAMGLFYEQYF
TRBJ1-4,TRBV28,TRBD1,CASSRPRDRGKLFF
TRBJ2-5,TRBV2,TRBD2,CASTRTGLAGQETQYF
TRBJ2-3,TRBV20-1,TRBD2,CSARGLAGPTDTQYF
TRBJ1-6,TRBV6-1,TRBD1,CASSDRASSPLHF
TRBJ2-2,TRBV18,TRBD2,CASSPPNSGANTGELFF
TRBJ1-2,TRBV6-2/TRBV6-3,TRBD1,CASRKSQGGSYGYTF
TRBJ2-1,TRBV6-1,-,CASSANYFNEQFF
TRBJ2-3,TRBV7-2,TRBD2,CASSLESGGADTQYF
TRBJ2-3,TRBV18,TRBD1,CASSPLGTGTDTQYF
TRBJ1-2,TRBV28,-,CASSSNASGQRNYGYTF
TRBJ2-1,TRBV5-1,TRBD2,CASSRVAGGYNEQFF
TRBJ1-6,TRBV10-3,-,CAISETQGQSPLHF
TRBJ2-3,TRBV20-1,TRBD2,CSARAGGITDTQYF
TRBJ2-7,TRBV28,TRBD2,CASSPHSGRGRGSYEQYF
TRBJ1-2,TRBV6-2/TRBV6-3,-,CASSYDPGPYGYTF
TRBJ2-7,TRBV3-1,-,CASSQAVPLEQYF
TRBJ1-1,TRBV19,TRBD1,CASSALTGGYTEAFF
TRBJ2-2,TRBV7-2,TRBD1,CASSRDRGSEELFF
TRBJ2-1,TRBV28,-,CASSSANNEQFF
TRBJ1-5,TRBV6-1,-,CASSEMEGFNQPQHF
TRBJ1-3,TRBV6-1,-,CASSRSGSSGNTIYF
TRBJ2-1,TRBV28,-,CASAQPMGPHYNEQFF
TRBJ2-7,TRBV7-2,TRBD2,CASSFGVVGLPTYEQYF
TRBJ2-3,TRBV24-1,-,CATSKGGLGVLDTQYF
TRBJ2-7,TRBV19,-,CASSKGKGEVHEQYF
TRBJ2-1,TRBV7-2,TRBD2,CASSAGLAGAEQFF
TRBJ2-5,TRBV7-2,-,CASSLVYRQETQYF
TRBJ1-2,TRBV11-3,-,CASSTGSGYTF
TRBJ2-1,TRBV7-2,TRBD2,CASLRSGGRNEQFF
TRBJ2-1,TRBV7-9,-,CATESTGFYEQFF
TRBJ2-1,TRBV9,TRBD2,CASSVGGGAYTEQFF
TRBJ1-1,TRBV5-1,-,CASSRESTGNTEAFF
TRBJ1-1,TRBV10-2,-,CASSGVQGIAFF
TRBJ2-3,TRBV5-6,-,CASSLDVASTDTQYF
TRBJ2-1,TRBV28,-,CASIPSRPLPGNEQFF
TRBJ2-5,TRBV2,-,CASVEDSGVGETQYF
TRBJ2-7,TRBV2,TRBD1,CASIGRDRRSYEQYF
TRBJ2-5,TRBV19,-,CASSASGTLFQETQYF
TRBJ2-7,TRBV12-5,TRBD2,CASGLVIAGHSYEQYF
TRBJ2-5,TRBV10-2,TRBD1,CASSRTGKLLEMETQYF
TRBJ2-1,TRBV7-8,-,CASSLYPGPYNEQFF
TRBJ1-3,TRBV6-2/TRBV6-3,-,CASSYGSQAYTIYF
TRBJ1-2,TRBV20-1,-,CSASRVLSNYGYTF
TRBJ2-2,TRBV11-2,TRBD1,CASSETGTGLYSNTGELFF
TRBJ1-3,TRBV5-6,TRBD1,CASSLVVTGDISAGNTIYF
TRBJ1-2,TRBV11-2,-,CASSSVLYGYTF